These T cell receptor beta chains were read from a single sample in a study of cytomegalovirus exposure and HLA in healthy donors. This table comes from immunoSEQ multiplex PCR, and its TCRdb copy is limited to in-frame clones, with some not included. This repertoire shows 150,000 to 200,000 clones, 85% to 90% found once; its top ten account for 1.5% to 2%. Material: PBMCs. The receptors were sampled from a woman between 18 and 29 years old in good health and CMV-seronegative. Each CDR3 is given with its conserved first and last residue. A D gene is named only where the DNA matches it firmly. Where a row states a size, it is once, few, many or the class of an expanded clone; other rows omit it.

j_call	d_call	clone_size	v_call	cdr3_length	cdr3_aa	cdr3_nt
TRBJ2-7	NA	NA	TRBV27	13	CASSFSSSYEQYF	TGTGCCAGCAGTTTTTCGAGCTCCTACGAGCAGTACTTC
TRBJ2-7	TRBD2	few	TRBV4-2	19	CASSQVLGTSGSNSYEQYF	TGTGCCAGCAGCCAAGTCCTCGGGACTAGCGGGAGTAACTCCTACGAGCAGTACTTC
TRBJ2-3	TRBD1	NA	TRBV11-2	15	CASSFQGAYTDTQYF	TGTGCCAGCAGCTTTCAGGGGGCTTACACAGATACGCAGTATTTT
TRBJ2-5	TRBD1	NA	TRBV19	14	CASSRQGALETQYF	TGTGCCAGTAGCAGACAGGGGGCATTGGAGACCCAGTACTTC
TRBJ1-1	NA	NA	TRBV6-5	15	CASSSLSDRNTEAFF	TGTGCCAGCAGTTCTCTCTCCGACAGGAACACTGAAGCTTTCTTT
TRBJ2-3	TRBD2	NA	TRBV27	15	CASTHWGGGTDTQYF	TGTGCCAGCACCCACTGGGGGGGAGGCACAGATACGCAGTATTTT
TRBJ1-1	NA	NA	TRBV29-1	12	CRAGDLNTEAFF	TGCAGAGCAGGGGACCTGAACACTGAAGCTTTCTTT
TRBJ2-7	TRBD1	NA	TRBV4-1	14	CASSPGQGTYEQYF	TGCGCCAGCAGCCCGGGACAGGGAACCTACGAGCAGTACTTC
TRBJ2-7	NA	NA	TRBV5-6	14	CASSSLDSAYEQYF	TGTGCCAGCAGCTCCTTGGACAGCGCCTACGAGCAGTACTTC
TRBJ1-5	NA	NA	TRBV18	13	CASSPGLPSTQHF	TGTGCCAGCTCACCGGGACTCCCCTCAACCCAGCATTTT
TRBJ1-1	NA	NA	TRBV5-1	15	CASSSSPSENTEAFF	TGCGCCAGCAGCTCATCCCCGAGTGAGAACACTGAAGCTTTCTTT
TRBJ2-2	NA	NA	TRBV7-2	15	CASSEGGSGGGELFF	TGTGCCAGCAGTGAGGGGGGGAGTGGTGGCGGGGAGCTGTTTTTT
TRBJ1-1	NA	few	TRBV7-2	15	CASSLVGQLNTEAFF	TGTGCCAGCAGCTTAGTTGGGCAGTTGAACACTGAAGCTTTCTTT
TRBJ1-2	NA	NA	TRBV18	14	CASSPDGTNYGYTF	TGTGCCAGCTCACCGGACGGGACTAACTATGGCTACACCTTC
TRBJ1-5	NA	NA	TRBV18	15	CASSPPESALQPQHF	TGTGCCAGCTCACCACCGGAGTCGGCTCTACAGCCCCAGCATTTT
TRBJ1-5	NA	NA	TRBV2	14	CASSEMTDNQPQHF	TGTGCCAGCAGTGAAATGACAGATAATCAGCCCCAGCATTTT
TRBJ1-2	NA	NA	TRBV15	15	CATSRDRRVGNAYTF	TGTGCCACCAGCAGAGATCGGCGGGTGGGAAATGCCTACACCTTC
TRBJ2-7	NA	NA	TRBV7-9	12	CSSTGILDEQYF	TGTTCCAGCACCGGTATTTTAGACGAGCAGTACTTC
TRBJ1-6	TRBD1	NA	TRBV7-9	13	CASSGQGASPLHF	TGTGCCAGCAGTGGACAGGGGGCCTCACCCCTCCACTTT
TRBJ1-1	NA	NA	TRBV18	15	CASSRGSRENTEAFF	TGTGCCAGCTCACGAGGAAGTAGAGAGAACACTGAAGCTTTCTTT
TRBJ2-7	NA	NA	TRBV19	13	CASRRRGSYEQYF	TGTGCCAGTAGGAGACGGGGGAGCTACGAGCAGTACTTC
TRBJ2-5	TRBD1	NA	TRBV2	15	CASSIDRGRQETQYF	TGTGCCAGCAGTATTGACAGGGGAAGACAAGAGACCCAGTACTTC
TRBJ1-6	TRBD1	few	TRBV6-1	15	CASSPITGVESPLHF	TGTGCCAGCAGTCCCATCACAGGGGTGGAATCACCCCTCCACTTT
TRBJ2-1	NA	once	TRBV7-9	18	CSSSLWFSTGGPYNEQFF	TGTTCCAGCAGCTTATGGTTTTCGACCGGGGGGCCCTACAATGAGCAGTTCTTC
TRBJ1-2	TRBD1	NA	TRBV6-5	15	CASSSWTGANYGYTF	TGTGCCAGCAGTTCCTGGACAGGGGCTAACTATGGCTACACCTTC
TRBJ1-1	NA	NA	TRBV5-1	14	CASSLADTNTEAFF	TGCGCCAGCAGCTTGGCGGACACGAACACTGAAGCTTTCTTT
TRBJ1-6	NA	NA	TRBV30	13	CAWSVTGNSPLHF	TGTGCCTGGAGTGTAACAGGGAATTCACCCCTCCACTTT
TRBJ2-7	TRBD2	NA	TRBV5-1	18	CASSLAIPGTSGSYEQYF	TGCGCCAGCAGCCTGGCAATCCCCGGGACTAGCGGTTCCTACGAGCAGTACTTC
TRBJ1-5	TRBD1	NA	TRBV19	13	CAGSGGAGQPQHF	TGTGCCGGTTCAGGGGGCGCGGGTCAGCCCCAGCATTTT
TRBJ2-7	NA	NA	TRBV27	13	CASSLSTLSEQYF	TGTGCCAGCAGTTTAAGTACTCTTTCCGAGCAGTACTTC
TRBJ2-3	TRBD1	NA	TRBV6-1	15	CASSSRQGGTDTQYF	TGTGCCAGCAGTAGCCGACAGGGTGGCACAGATACGCAGTATTTT
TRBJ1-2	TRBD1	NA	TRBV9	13	CASSEGQGVGYTF	TGTGCCAGCAGCGAGGGACAGGGGGTAGGCTACACCTTC
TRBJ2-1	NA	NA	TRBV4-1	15	CASSQEGQGRNEQFF	TGCGCCAGCAGCCAAGAGGGGCAGGGCAGGAATGAGCAGTTCTTC
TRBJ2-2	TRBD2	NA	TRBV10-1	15	CASSPKGGLPGELFF	TGCGCCAGCAGCCCTAAGGGAGGGTTGCCCGGGGAGCTGTTTTTT
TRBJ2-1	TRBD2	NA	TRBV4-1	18	CASSQDRGLAGGGNEQFF	TGCGCCAGCAGCCAAGATCGGGGGCTAGCGGGGGGAGGCAATGAGCAGTTCTTC
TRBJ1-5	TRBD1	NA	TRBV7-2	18	CASSQREGQGRSNQPQHF	TGTGCCAGCAGTCAGAGAGAGGGACAGGGGCGCAGCAATCAGCCCCAGCATTTT
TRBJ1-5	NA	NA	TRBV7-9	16	CASSLAGFGGNQPQHF	TGTGCCAGCAGCTTAGCAGGGTTCGGGGGCAATCAGCCCCAGCATTTT
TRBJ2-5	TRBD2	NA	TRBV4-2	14	CASSRLAGTETQYF	TGTGCCAGCAGCCGACTAGCGGGGACGGAGACCCAGTACTTC
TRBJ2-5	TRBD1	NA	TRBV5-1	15	CASSSGQGAQETQYF	TGCGCCAGCAGCTCTGGACAGGGGGCACAAGAGACCCAGTACTTC
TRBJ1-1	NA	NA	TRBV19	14	CASSIVPVSGGAFF	TGTGCCAGTAGTATAGTCCCGGTCTCGGGGGGAGCTTTCTTT
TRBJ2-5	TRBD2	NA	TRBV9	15	CASSVSGRGPETQYF	TGTGCCAGCAGCGTAAGCGGGAGGGGTCCAGAGACCCAGTACTTC
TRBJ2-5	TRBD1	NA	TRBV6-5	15	CASSAGTGGRETQYF	TGTGCCAGCAGCGCCGGGACAGGGGGCCGGGAGACCCAGTACTTC
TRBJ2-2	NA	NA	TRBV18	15	CASSPRQINTGELFF	TGTGCCAGCTCACCACGACAGATTAACACCGGGGAGCTGTTTTTT
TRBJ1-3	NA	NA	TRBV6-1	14	CASRGSGAGNTIYF	TGTGCCAGCAGAGGATCCGGGGCTGGAAACACCATATATTTT
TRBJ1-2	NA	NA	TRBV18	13	CASSPPPSYGYTF	TGTGCCAGCTCACCACCCCCCTCCTATGGCTACACCTTC
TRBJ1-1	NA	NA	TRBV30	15	CAWSMAGEGDAEAFF	TGTGCCTGGAGTATGGCAGGGGAGGGCGACGCTGAAGCTTTCTTT
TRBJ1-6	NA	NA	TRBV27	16	CASSLPPQGGNSPLHF	TGTGCCAGCAGCCTACCCCCCCAGGGAGGAAATTCACCCCTCCACTTT
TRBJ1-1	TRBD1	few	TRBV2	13	CASNTGVNTEAFF	TGTGCCAGCAATACAGGGGTGAACACTGAAGCTTTCTTT
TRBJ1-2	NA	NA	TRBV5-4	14	CASSLGGANYGYTF	TGTGCCAGCAGCCTCGGGGGAGCTAACTATGGCTACACCTTC
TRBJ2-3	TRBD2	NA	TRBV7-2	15	CASSSRREGTDTQYF	TGTGCCAGCAGCTCCCGCCGGGAGGGCACAGATACGCAGTATTTT
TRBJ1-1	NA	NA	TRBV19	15	CASSIGTEFNTEAFF	TGTGCCAGTAGTATAGGTACAGAATTTAACACTGAAGCTTTCTTT
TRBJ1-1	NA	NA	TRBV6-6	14	CASSSGSRNTEAFF	TGTGCCAGCAGTTCTGGCAGTCGGAACACTGAAGCTTTCTTT
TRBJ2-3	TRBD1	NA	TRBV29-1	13	CSVVTGETDTQYF	TGCAGCGTTGTGACAGGGGAAACAGATACGCAGTATTTT
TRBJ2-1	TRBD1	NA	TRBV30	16	CAWSQTGAGSYNEQFF	TGTGCCTGGAGTCAAACAGGGGCGGGTTCCTACAATGAGCAGTTCTTC
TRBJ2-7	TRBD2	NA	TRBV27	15	CASRRGTRGTYEQYF	TGTGCCAGCAGGCGAGGGACTAGAGGGACCTACGAGCAGTACTTC